This record looks at one TCR beta chain sequence and its context. The method was immunoSEQ multiplex PCR; TCRdb's version includes in-frame clones alone and lacks a portion of them. The sample records about 59,000 clones, approximately 94% being singletons. Germline CDR1 and CDR2: SEHNR and FQNEAQ (reference sequence). Trimming at V came to 4 bases and at J to 5 bases, leaving 7 bases not matched to a gene. The CDR3 is 15 residues long. This sample stems from a study of T cell changes during pregnancy in multiple sclerosis. This TCR derives from a female donor with multiple sclerosis, enrolled in a pregnancy study. Sequenced material: CD8+ T cells from peripheral blood mononuclear cells, taken after pregnancy. The V and J genes are TRBV7-9 and TRBJ1-2; 10 bases match TRBD1. This CDR3 is CASSYGQGVGYGYTF. CDR3 sequence (DNA): TGTGCCAGCAGCTATGGACAGGGGGTGGGGTATGGCTACACCTTC.